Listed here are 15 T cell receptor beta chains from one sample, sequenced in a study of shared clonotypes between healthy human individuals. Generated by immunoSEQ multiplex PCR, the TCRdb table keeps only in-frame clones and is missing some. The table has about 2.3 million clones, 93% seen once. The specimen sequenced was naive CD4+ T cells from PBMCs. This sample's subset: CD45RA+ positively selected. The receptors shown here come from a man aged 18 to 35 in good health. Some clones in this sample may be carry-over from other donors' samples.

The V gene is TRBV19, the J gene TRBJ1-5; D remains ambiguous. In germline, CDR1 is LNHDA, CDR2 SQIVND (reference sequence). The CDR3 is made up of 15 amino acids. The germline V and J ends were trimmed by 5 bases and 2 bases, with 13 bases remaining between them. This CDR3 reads CASSFWDRRNQPQHF. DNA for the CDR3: TGTGCCAGTAGTTTCTGGGATAGACGCAATCAGCCCCAGCATTTT.

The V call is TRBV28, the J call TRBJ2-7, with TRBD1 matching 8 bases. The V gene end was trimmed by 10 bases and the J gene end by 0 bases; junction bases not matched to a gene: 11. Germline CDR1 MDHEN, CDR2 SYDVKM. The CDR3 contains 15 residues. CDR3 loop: CATQYPGTGSYEQYF. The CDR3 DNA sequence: TGTGCCACCCAATACCCCGGGACAGGCTCCTACGAGCAGTACTTC.

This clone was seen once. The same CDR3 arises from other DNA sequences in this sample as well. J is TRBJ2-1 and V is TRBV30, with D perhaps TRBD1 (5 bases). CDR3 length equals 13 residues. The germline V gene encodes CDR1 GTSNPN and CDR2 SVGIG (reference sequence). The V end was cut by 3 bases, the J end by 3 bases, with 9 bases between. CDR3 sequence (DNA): TGTGCCTGGAGCGCCGACAGCTACAATGAGCAGTTCTTC. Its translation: CAWSADSYNEQFF. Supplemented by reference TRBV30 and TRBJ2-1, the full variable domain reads SQTIHQWPATLVQPVGSPLSLECTVEGTSNPNLYWYRQAAGRGLQLLFYSVGIGQISSEVPQNLSASRPQDRQFILSSKKLLLSDSGFYLCAWSADSYNEQFFGPGTRLTVL.

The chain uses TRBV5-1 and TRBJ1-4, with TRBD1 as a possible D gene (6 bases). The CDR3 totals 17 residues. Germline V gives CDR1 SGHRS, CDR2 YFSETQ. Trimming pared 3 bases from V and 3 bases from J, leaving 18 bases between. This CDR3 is CASSWGGGADPNEKLFF. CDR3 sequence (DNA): TGCGCCAGCAGCTGGGGCGGGGGCGCGGACCCTAATGAAAAACTGTTTTTT.

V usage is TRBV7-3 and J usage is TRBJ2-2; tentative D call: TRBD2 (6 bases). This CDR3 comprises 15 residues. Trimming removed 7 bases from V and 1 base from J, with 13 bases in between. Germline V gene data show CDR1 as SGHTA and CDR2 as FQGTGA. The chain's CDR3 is CASNSAGLNTGELFF. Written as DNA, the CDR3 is TGTGCCAGCAACTCTGCGGGATTGAACACCGGGGAGCTGTTTTTT.

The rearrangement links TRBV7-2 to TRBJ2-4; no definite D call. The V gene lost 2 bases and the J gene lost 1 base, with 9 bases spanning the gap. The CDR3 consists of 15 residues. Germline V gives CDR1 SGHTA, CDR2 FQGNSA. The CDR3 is CASSLIVGAKNIQYF. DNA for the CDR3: TGTGCCAGCAGCTTAATCGTCGGGGCCAAAAACATTCAGTACTTC.

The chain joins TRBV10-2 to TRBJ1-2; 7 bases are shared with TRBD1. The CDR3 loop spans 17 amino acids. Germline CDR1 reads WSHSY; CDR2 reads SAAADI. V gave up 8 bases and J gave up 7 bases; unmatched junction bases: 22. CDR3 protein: CASSDSGGYRGVGGYTF. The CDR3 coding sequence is TGCGCCAGCTCGGATAGTGGGGGTTACAGGGGTGTCGGTGGCTACACCTTC.

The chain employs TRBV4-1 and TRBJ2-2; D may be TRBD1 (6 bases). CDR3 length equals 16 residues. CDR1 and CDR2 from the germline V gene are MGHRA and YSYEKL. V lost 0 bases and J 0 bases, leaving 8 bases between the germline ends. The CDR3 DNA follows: TGCGCCAGCAGCCAAGAAGGGGGTTCGAACACCGGGGAGCTGTTTTTT. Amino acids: CASSQEGGSNTGELFF.

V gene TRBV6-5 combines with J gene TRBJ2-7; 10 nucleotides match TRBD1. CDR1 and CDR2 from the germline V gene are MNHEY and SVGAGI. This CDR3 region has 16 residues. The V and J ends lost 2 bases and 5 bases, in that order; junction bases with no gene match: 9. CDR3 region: CASSYGSGQGIDEQYF. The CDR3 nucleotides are TGTGCCAGCAGTTACGGGTCGGGACAGGGGATCGACGAGCAGTACTTC.

CDR3 residues: CASSPRRQGGSYGYTF. The CDR3 region has the DNA TGTGCCAGCAGCCCCCGGCGGCAGGGGGGTAGTTATGGCTACACCTTC. V is TRBV5-4 and J is TRBJ1-2; TRBD1 matches at 7 bases. V dropped 4 bases and J dropped 5; count of bases not matched to a gene: 14. The germline CDR1 and CDR2 sequences are SGHNT and YYREEE (reference sequence). The CDR3 spans 16 residues. Full variable domain (missing parts from reference TRBV5-4 and TRBJ1-2): ETGVTQSPTHLIKTRGQQVTLRCSSQSGHNTVSWYQQALGQGPQFIFQYYREEENGRGNFPPRFSGLQFPNYSSELNVNALELDDSALYLCASSPRRQGGSYGYTFGSGTRLTVV.

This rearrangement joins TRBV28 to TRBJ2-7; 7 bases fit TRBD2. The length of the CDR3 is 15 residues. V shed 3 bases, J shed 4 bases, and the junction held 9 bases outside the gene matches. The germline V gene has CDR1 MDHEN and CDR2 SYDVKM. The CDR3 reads CASSFISGGGYEQYF. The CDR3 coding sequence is TGTGCCAGCAGTTTTATCTCCGGGGGAGGGTACGAGCAGTACTTC.

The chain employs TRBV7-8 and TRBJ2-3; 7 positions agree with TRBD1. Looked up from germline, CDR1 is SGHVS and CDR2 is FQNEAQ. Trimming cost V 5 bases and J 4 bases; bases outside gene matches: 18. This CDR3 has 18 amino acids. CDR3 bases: TGTGCCAGCAGCCAAAGGCCTACGCGACAGGGACATCCAGATACGCAGTATTTT. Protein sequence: CASSQRPTRQGHPDTQYF.

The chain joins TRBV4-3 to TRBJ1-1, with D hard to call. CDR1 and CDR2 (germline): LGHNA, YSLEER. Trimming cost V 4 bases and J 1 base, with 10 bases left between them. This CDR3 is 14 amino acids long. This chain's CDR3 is CASSPQTGNTEAFF. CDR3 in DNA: TGCGCCAGCAGCCCACAAACGGGGAACACTGAAGCTTTCTTT.

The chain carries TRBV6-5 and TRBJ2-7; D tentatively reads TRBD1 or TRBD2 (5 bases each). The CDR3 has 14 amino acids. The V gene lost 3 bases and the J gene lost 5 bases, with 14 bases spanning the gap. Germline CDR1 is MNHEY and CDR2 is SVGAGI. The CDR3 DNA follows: TGTGCCAGCAGTTATGGGGGACCGGTCGACGAGCAGTACTTC. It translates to CASSYGGPVDEQYF.

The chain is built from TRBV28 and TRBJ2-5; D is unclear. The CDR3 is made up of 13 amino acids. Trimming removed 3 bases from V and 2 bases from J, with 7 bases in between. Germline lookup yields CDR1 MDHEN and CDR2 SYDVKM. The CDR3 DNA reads TGTGCCAGCAGTTTTCTGGGTCAAGAGACCCAGTACTTC. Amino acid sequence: CASSFLGQETQYF.